A selection of T cell receptor beta chains follows, all from one sample in a study of T cell responses to AZD1222 COVID-19 vaccine. Profiled with immunoSEQ multiplex PCR; TCRdb holds only in-frame clones, not every one. The data contain roughly 140,000 clones, about 88% of them singletons. The input for sequencing was peripheral blood, taken after recovery from COVID-19. Source of these receptors: an adult who had recovered from COVID-19. Both conserved end residues are part of each CDR3. A D gene is named only where the DNA matches it firmly. Rows give clone size only sometimes, using once, few, many, or a class for an expanded clone.

v_gene,j_gene,abundance,d_gene,CDR3nt,CDR3aa
TRBV28,TRBJ2-7,once,NA,TGTGCCAGCAGCCTGACCCCTCAGGGGACCGACTACGAGCAGTACTTC,CASSLTPQGTDYEQYF
TRBV13,TRBJ2-7,NA,TRBD1,TGTGCCAGCAGCTCCCCTATTCCGGGACAGGGGGCGTACGAGCAGTACTTC,CASSSPIPGQGAYEQYF
TRBV3-1/TRBV3-2,TRBJ2-1,NA,NA,TGTGCCAGCAGCCAGCTAACGACGGCGGAGCAGTTCTTC,CASSQLTTAEQFF
TRBV7-2,TRBJ2-3,once,NA,TGTGCCAGCAGCTCCAGCTCGTCTGGCACAGATACGCAGTATTTT,CASSSSSSGTDTQYF
TRBV19,TRBJ1-2,NA,NA,TGTGCCAGTAGTAGGATGGCAGGCTCAGGTTGGGGCTACACCTTC,CASSRMAGSGWGYTF
TRBV10-3,TRBJ1-1,NA,NA,TGTGCCATCAGTGAGTCCGGGCGGCGGAACACTGAAGCTTTCTTT,CAISESGRRNTEAFF
TRBV4-3,TRBJ1-1,NA,NA,TGCGCCAGCAGCCAAGACACAGGGCGAATGAACACTGAAGCTTTCTTT,CASSQDTGRMNTEAFF
TRBV6-4,TRBJ1-6,NA,NA,TGTGCCAGCAGTGCGTCGGGGGATTCACCCCTCCACTTT,CASSASGDSPLHF
TRBV15,TRBJ1-6,NA,NA,TGTGCCACCAGCAGACCCGACGGTGGGGGCATACCTTCACCCCTCCACTTT,CATSRPDGGGIPSPLHF
TRBV28,TRBJ1-1,NA,TRBD1,TGTGCCAGCAGTTTGTTCGACAGGGTGAACACTGAAGCTTTCTTT,CASSLFDRVNTEAFF
TRBV27,TRBJ2-1,NA,TRBD2,TGTGCCAGCAGTTTTCCCCTAGCGGGAGGCTCCTACAATGAGCAGTTCTTC,CASSFPLAGGSYNEQFF
TRBV19,TRBJ1-5,few,TRBD1,TGTGCCAGTAGTGTCCTTCCCGGGACAGGCGCCGATCAGCCCCAGCATTTT,CASSVLPGTGADQPQHF
TRBV6-5,TRBJ1-2,NA,TRBD1,TGTGCCAGCAGCCGCAAACAGGGGGGGTATGGCTACACCTTC,CASSRKQGGYGYTF
TRBV7-7,TRBJ2-7,NA,TRBD1,TGTGCTAGCAGTAGGGACAGATCCTACGAGCAGTACTTC,CASSRDRSYEQYF
TRBV19,TRBJ1-5,NA,NA,TGTGCCAGTAGTATGGGAGCTCAGCCCCAGCATTTT,CASSMGAQPQHF
TRBV14,TRBJ2-2,NA,TRBD1,TGTGCCAGCAGCCAACGGACAGGGCACGGGGAGCTGTTTTTT,CASSQRTGHGELFF
TRBV9,TRBJ2-1,NA,NA,TGTGCCAGCAGCCTCGGGACTTACAATGAGCAGTTCTTC,CASSLGTYNEQFF
TRBV7-8,TRBJ1-5,NA,NA,TGTGCCAGCAGCTTAGAGGCAGGGACCCTACATCAGCCCCAGCATTTT,CASSLEAGTLHQPQHF
TRBV5-1,TRBJ2-5,NA,TRBD2,TGCGCCAGCAGCCTGTCTCGACTAGCGGGGGGTGCAGAGACCCAGTACTTC,CASSLSRLAGGAETQYF
TRBV29-1,TRBJ1-1,NA,NA,TGCAGCGTTGTGGTAAGCACTACTGAAGCTTTCTTT,CSVVVSTTEAFF
TRBV7-2,TRBJ2-7,NA,TRBD1,TGTGCCAGCAGCTGGACAGGGAATTACGAGCAGTACTTC,CASSWTGNYEQYF
TRBV7-2,TRBJ2-5,NA,TRBD2,TGTGCCAGCAGCTTCCCGGGACTAAGGGAGACCCAGTACTTC,CASSFPGLRETQYF
TRBV7-3,TRBJ1-1,NA,TRBD1,TGTGCCAGCAGCTTACAACAGGGGGAAGCTTTCTTT,CASSLQQGEAFF
TRBV28,TRBJ2-3,NA,TRBD2,TGTGCCAGCAGTTTAGCGGGGGAGGGAGTTCACACAGATACGCAGTATTTT,CASSLAGEGVHTDTQYF
TRBV7-9,TRBJ2-1,once,TRBD2,TGTGCCAGCAGCCCTGGGACTAGCGGGAGATTGGGCAATGAGCAGTTCTTC,CASSPGTSGRLGNEQFF
TRBV4-2,TRBJ2-2,NA,TRBD1,TGTGCCAGCAGCCAACCTTCCTCCGGGACAGGAAGAGGGGAGCTGTTTTTT,CASSQPSSGTGRGELFF
TRBV9,TRBJ1-2,NA,NA,TGTGCCAGCAGCCCCTACCTCGGTGCCACTAACTATGGCTACACCTTC,CASSPYLGATNYGYTF
TRBV6-2/TRBV6-3,TRBJ2-7,NA,TRBD2,TGTGCCAGCAGTATGGAGACTAGCGGGAGTCTCCTCTCCGAGCAGTACTTC,CASSMETSGSLLSEQYF
TRBV7-9,TRBJ2-7,NA,TRBD2,TGTGCCAGCAGCTTAGGCGGGAGCGTCTACGAGCAGTACTTC,CASSLGGSVYEQYF
TRBV18,TRBJ1-2,NA,NA,TGTGCCAGCTCACCAAGTGAGTACTATGGCTACACCTTC,CASSPSEYYGYTF
TRBV27,TRBJ2-1,NA,NA,TGTGCCAGCAGTTTACGGGCTACGGCAGGTTCTGAGCAGTTCTTC,CASSLRATAGSEQFF
TRBV5-8,TRBJ1-2,NA,NA,TGTGCCAGCAGCTTGGTGCGGGGACTTAACTATGGCTACACCTTC,CASSLVRGLNYGYTF
TRBV6-5,TRBJ2-2,NA,NA,TGTGCCAGCAGTTACTCGTCTTGGAACACCGGGGAGCTGTTTTTT,CASSYSSWNTGELFF
TRBV14,TRBJ1-1,NA,NA,TGTGCCAGCAGCCAAGGAGGTTCGAACACTGAAGCTTTCTTT,CASSQGGSNTEAFF
TRBV7-3,TRBJ1-5,once,NA,TGTGCCAGCAGCGAGGGGACAATCCAGCCCCAGCATTTT,CASSEGTIQPQHF
TRBV11-3,TRBJ2-1,NA,TRBD2,TGTGCCAGCAGCTCACCGGGACTAGCGGGAGGTAATGAGCAGTTCTTC,CASSSPGLAGGNEQFF
TRBV28,TRBJ2-2,NA,TRBD2,TGTGCCAGCGAACTTAGCGGGAGGGGGTTCGCCGGGGAGCTGTTTTTT,CASELSGRGFAGELFF
TRBV5-6,TRBJ1-5,NA,TRBD1,TGTGCCAGCAGCTTATGGGACAGGGGGCAGCCCCAGCATTTT,CASSLWDRGQPQHF
TRBV2,TRBJ2-3,NA,NA,TGTGCCAGCACCAATAGTGGAGATACGCAGTATTTT,CASTNSGDTQYF
TRBV5-1,TRBJ2-3,once,NA,TGCGCCAGCAGCTTGGATGGTAATACGCAGTATTTT,CASSLDGNTQYF
TRBV6-1,TRBJ1-5,NA,TRBD1,TGTGCCAGCAGTGAAAGTCAGGGGGTTCAGCCCCAGCATTTT,CASSESQGVQPQHF
TRBV3-1/TRBV3-2,TRBJ1-1,NA,TRBD1,TGTGCCAGCAGCAGACAGGGGGACCACACTGAAGCTTTCTTT,CASSRQGDHTEAFF
TRBV5-1,TRBJ1-6,NA,NA,TGCGCCAGCAGCTTGACAGACATGGGGAATTCACCCCTCCACTTT,CASSLTDMGNSPLHF
TRBV25-1,TRBJ2-3,few,NA,TGTGCCAGCAGTGAAGGGGTTACGCAGTATTTT,CASSEGVTQYF
TRBV7-9,TRBJ2-7,few,TRBD1,TGTGCCAGCAGCTTACCTCGGACAGGGTCGTACGAGCAGTACTTC,CASSLPRTGSYEQYF
TRBV5-1,TRBJ2-7,NA,NA,TGCGCCAGCAGCTTGGAAGGCGGCGGGGTGTTGGGGCAGTACTTC,CASSLEGGGVLGQYF
TRBV19,TRBJ1-5,once,NA,TGTGCCAGTAGTGTCCCTAATAGCAATCAGCCCCAGCATTTT,CASSVPNSNQPQHF
TRBV5-1,TRBJ1-3,NA,NA,TGCGCCAGCAGCTCGACCGGGACCGCAGGAAACACCATATATTTT,CASSSTGTAGNTIYF
TRBV2,TRBJ2-3,NA,TRBD1,TGTGCCAGCAGGGGGGACAGCCTCTTCACGCAGTATTTT,CASRGDSLFTQYF
TRBV15,TRBJ1-5,NA,NA,TGTGCCACCAGCAGAGCGGGGGCGGGTCAGCCCCAGCATTTT,CATSRAGAGQPQHF